Each of the 21 T cell receptor beta chains below was sequenced from the same sample in a study of Ad26.COV2.S vaccination and SARS-CoV-2 variants. The treatment was: approximately 18 received Ad26.COV2.S at low or high dose, single or two shots; 5 received placebo; per-sample allocation not given. The investigators took samples on day 63 after the first vaccine or placebo injection. Generated by immunoSEQ multiplex PCR, the TCRdb table keeps only in-frame clones and is missing some. The profile covers about 350,000 clones, with about 88% appearing a single time and 6.4% taken by the ten largest. The sample consisted of peripheral blood, taken in a trial of Ad26.COV2.S vaccine versus placebo. Source of these receptors: a person aged 18-65 years who received the Ad26.COV2.S COVID-19 vaccine or a placebo.

This chain links TRBV27 with TRBJ2-4; possible D gene TRBD1, 5 bases. The CDR3 extends over 15 amino acids. Germline V CDR1 and CDR2: MNHEY, SMNVEV (reference sequence). The germline V and J ends were trimmed by 6 bases and 0 bases, with 12 bases remaining between them. The CDR3 loop is CASSSVGAAKNIQYF. CDR3 nucleotide sequence: TGTGCCAGCAGCTCGGTTGGGGCAGCCAAAAACATTCAGTACTTC.

The genes are TRBV30 and TRBJ2-1; TRBD2 is a possible D gene (6 bases). Trimming pared 3 bases from V and 1 base from J, leaving 16 bases between. The CDR3 extends over 16 amino acids. Germline V gene lookup returns CDR1 GTSNPN and CDR2 SVGIG (reference sequence). The CDR3 region is CAWSLLTSSSYNEQFF. The DNA for the CDR3 is TGTGCCTGGAGCTTACTCACTAGCTCGTCCTACAATGAGCAGTTCTTC. The variable domain in full, completed from reference TRBV30 and TRBJ2-1, reads SQTIHQWPATLVQPVGSPLSLECTVEGTSNPNLYWYRQAAGRGLQLLFYSVGIGQISSEVPQNLSASRPQDRQFILSSKKLLLSDSGFYLCAWSLLTSSSYNEQFFGPGTRLTVL.

This clone was seen once. This rearrangement joins TRBV5-1 to TRBJ1-3; tentatively, D is TRBD1 (5 bases). The CDR3 covers 14 residues. Between the trimmed V and J ends, which lost 4 bases and 7 bases, there was a span of 15 bases. Germline CDR1 and CDR2: SGHRS and YFSETQ. The CDR3 loop reads CASSPGTAGNTIYF. As DNA, the CDR3 is TGCGCCAGCAGCCCAGGGACGGCCGGGAACACCATATATTTT. Filled out from reference TRBV5-1 and TRBJ1-3, the complete variable domain reads KAGVTQTPRYLIKTRGQQVTLSCSPISGHRSVSWYQQTPGQGLQFLFEYFSETQRNKGNFPGRFSGRQFSNSRSEMNVSTLELGDSALYLCASSPGTAGNTIYFGEGSWLTVV.

This chain connects TRBV7-6 to TRBJ2-7; TRBD1 agrees at 10 bases. Looked up from germline, CDR1 is SGHVS and CDR2 is FNYEAQ. This CDR3 comprises 18 residues. After removal of 3 bases from V and 2 bases from J, the junction contained 13 bases not matched to a gene. The CDR3 region is CASSLTPGQGKLTYEQYF. DNA of the CDR3: TGTGCCAGCAGCTTGACGCCGGGACAGGGGAAATTAACCTACGAGCAGTACTTC. Full variable domain (outside the CDR3, taken from reference TRBV7-6 and TRBJ2-7): GAGVSQSPRYKVTKRGQDVALRCDPISGHVSLYWYRQALGQGPEFLTYFNYEAQQDKSGLPNDRFSAERPEGSISTLTIQRTEQRDSAMYRCASSLTPGQGKLTYEQYFGPGTRLTVT.

The chain uses TRBV6-5 and TRBJ1-6; TRBD1 is a possible D gene (5 bases). The germline V gene has CDR1 MNHEY and CDR2 SVGAGI. V shed 6 bases and J shed 6 bases, with 12 bases lying between them. The CDR3 length is 14 residues. For the CDR3, the DNA is TGTGCCAGCAGGGTCAGGGTCGGTAATTCACCCCTCCACTTT. It yields the protein CASRVRVGNSPLHF.

The table lists this clone with many counts. The chain carries TRBV19 and TRBJ1-2, with TRBD1 matching over 9 bases. Germline V CDR1 and CDR2: LNHDA, SQIVND (reference sequence). J lost 4 bases, V lost 4 bases, and 7 bases had no gene match. The CDR3 sequence is 15 residues long. For the CDR3, the DNA is TGTGCCAGTAGTACCACACAGGGGGCGTCCTATGGCTACACCTTC. This codes for CASSTTQGASYGYTF.

The J gene is TRBJ2-1, the V gene TRBV27; D may correspond to TRBD1 or TRBD2 (6 bases each). V dropped 8 bases and J dropped 4 bases, with 15 bases sitting between them. In germline, CDR1 is MNHEY, CDR2 SMNVEV (reference sequence). The CDR3 has 14 amino acids. Written as DNA, the CDR3 is TGTGCCAGCGCCGTCGCGGGGACATACAATGAGCAGTTCTTC. This translates into CASAVAGTYNEQFF.

J is TRBJ1-3 and V is TRBV3-1 (or the pseudogene TRBV3-2); D not certain. V lost 3 bases, J lost 4 bases, and 10 bases lay in between. CDR3 length: 14 amino acids. CDR1 is LGHDT and CDR2 is YNNKEL in the germline V gene (reference sequence). DNA for the CDR3: TGTGCCAGCAGCCATAGCTCTGGGGGAAACACCATATATTTT. As protein: CASSHSSGGNTIYF.

The genes are TRBV28 and TRBJ1-2, with D possibly matching TRBD1 (5 bases). The ends were cut back, 6 bases at V and 12 bases at J, with 14 bases in the middle. The CDR3 runs 11 residues. Germline V gene sequence: CDR1 MDHEN, CDR2 SYDVKM. CDR3 sequence: CASRGTRENTF. CDR3 coding DNA: TGTGCCAGCAGAGGGACGCGGGAAAACACCTTC.

The gene calls are TRBV5-1 and TRBJ1-1; D is perhaps TRBD1 (5 bases). The V and J ends lost 0 bases and 0 bases respectively, with 9 bases between them. CDR3 size: 15 residues. Germline CDR1 is SGHRS and CDR2 is YFSETQ. The CDR3 reads CASSLVGGMNTEAFF. The CDR3 DNA is TGCGCCAGCAGCTTGGTTGGGGGAATGAACACTGAAGCTTTCTTT.

V is TRBV7-2 and J is TRBJ2-2, with D possibly TRBD2 on 6 matching bases. This CDR3 is built from 16 residues. Trimming cost V 4 bases and J 4 bases, with 16 bases left between them. Germline CDR1 reads SGHTA; CDR2 reads FQGNSA. The CDR3 loop is CASSSRPGVPTGELFF. As DNA, the CDR3 is TGTGCCAGCAGCTCTCGACCGGGGGTCCCCACCGGGGAGCTGTTTTTT.

The J gene is TRBJ2-7, the V gene TRBV7-8; 10 bases line up with TRBD1. This CDR3 comprises 16 residues. Germline V gene lookup returns CDR1 SGHVS and CDR2 FQNEAQ. Trimming cost V 5 bases and J 1 base; bases outside gene matches: 8. DNA for the CDR3: TGTGCCAGCAGCCACATATCGGACAGGGGGTCCTACGAGCAGTACTTC. Encoded protein: CASSHISDRGSYEQYF.

The chain recombines TRBV5-1 with TRBJ2-6; D is uncertain. The ends were cut back, 2 bases at V and 1 base at J, with 10 bases in the middle. This CDR3 region has 16 residues. Germline V gene data show CDR1 as SGHRS and CDR2 as YFSETQ. The CDR3 DNA reads as TGCGCCAGCAGCTTACGGACGGCGTCTGGGGCCAACGTCCTGACTTTC. This gives the protein CASSLRTASGANVLTF. Full variable domain (missing parts from reference TRBV5-1 and TRBJ2-6): KAGVTQTPRYLIKTRGQQVTLSCSPISGHRSVSWYQQTPGQGLQFLFEYFSETQRNKGNFPGRFSGRQFSNSRSEMNVSTLELGDSALYLCASSLRTASGANVLTFGAGSRLTVL.

This clone was found a few times. This chain links TRBV6-4 with TRBJ2-1, with 10 bases matching TRBD2. The CDR3 contains 15 residues. Losses at the gene ends were 5 bases for V and 4 bases for J; bases not matched to a gene: 5. Germline values: CDR1 MRHNA, CDR2 SNTAGT. CDR3 coding DNA: TGTGCCAGCAGTATTACTAGCGGGGCGTACAATGAGCAGTTCTTC. It translates to CASSITSGAYNEQFF.

The chain recombines TRBV10-3 with TRBJ2-2, with 13 positions matching TRBD2. The CDR3 is made up of 18 amino acids. Germline assignment: CDR1 ENHRY and CDR2 SYGVKD. The V and J ends lost 7 bases and 0 bases, in that order; junction bases with no gene match: 8. CDR3 coding DNA: TGTGCCATCACTACCTCCGGGACTAGCGGGGCGAACACCGGGGAGCTGTTTTTT. It yields the protein CAITTSGTSGANTGELFF.

The chain carries TRBV10-3 and TRBJ1-1; D is uncertain. Germline loops: CDR1 ENHRY, CDR2 SYGVKD. Trimming cost V 0 bases and J 0 bases, with 5 bases left between them. This CDR3 is built from 14 residues. The CDR3 nucleotides are TGTGCCATCAGTGAGTCGTTAATGAACACTGAAGCTTTCTTT. Translating it yields CAISESLMNTEAFF.

This chain uses TRBV6-2 or TRBV6-3 with TRBJ2-5; D is undetermined. The CDR3 loop spans 12 amino acids. Trimming cost V 5 bases and J 3 bases, with 7 bases left between them. Germline CDR1 is MNHEY and CDR2 is SVGEGT. The CDR3 nucleotides read TGTGCCAGCAGTAGTTTAAAAGAGACCCAGTACTTC. It is translated as CASSSLKETQYF.

This chain joins TRBV30 and TRBJ1-1; D is unresolved. CDR3 length equals 13 residues. Trimming cost V 2 bases and J 1 base, with 8 bases left between them. CDR1 and CDR2 (germline): GTSNPN, SVGIG (reference sequence). The CDR3 region is CAWSFTENTEAFF. CDR3 in DNA: TGTGCCTGGAGTTTTACAGAGAACACTGAAGCTTTCTTT.

The chain has TRBV6-5 and TRBJ1-1; D is unclear. Trimming removed 5 bases at V and 1 base at J, with 8 bases between. CDR3 length equals 13 residues. Germline CDR1 and CDR2: MNHEY and SVGAGI. The CDR3 loop is CASSLTENTEAFF. CDR3 nucleotide sequence: TGTGCCAGCAGTCTTACAGAGAACACTGAAGCTTTCTTT.

The chain joins TRBV5-1 to TRBJ2-3, with no clear D. V shed 5 bases and J shed 4 bases, with 11 bases lying between them. CDR1 and CDR2 from the germline V gene are SGHRS and YFSETQ. The CDR3 runs to 13 residues. The CDR3 loop reads CASSSGGADTQYF. CDR3 nucleotide sequence: TGCGCCAGCAGTTCGGGTGGGGCAGATACGCAGTATTTT.

CDR3 bases: TGTGCCATCAGTGTCACTAGCGGGGGGTACAATGAGCAGTTCTTC. This translates into CAISVTSGGYNEQFF. This chain links TRBV10-3 with TRBJ2-1; TRBD2 aligns across 12 bases. J was trimmed by 4 bases and V by 4 bases; bases with no gene match: 2. The CDR3 is 15 amino acids. Per germline, CDR1 ENHRY and CDR2 SYGVKD.